A selection of T cell receptor beta chains follows, all from one sample in a study of T-cell memory formation after mild COVID-19. TCRdb reanalysed the 5' RACE reads using MiXCR and keeps one entry per CDR3 protein. The data show approximately 500,000 distinct CDR3 sequences, roughly 23% seen once. Sample: PBMCs or a T cell subset sorted from them (not recorded which). Receptor source: an adult woman who had mild COVID-19 (a few samples of this study predate the infection). Cell type and time point are not known. CDR3s include the opening cysteine and the closing phenylalanine or tryptophan. The order of the fields is clone size, D gene, CDR3 length, V gene, J gene, CDR3 DNA, CDR3 protein. The D gene is left open where the match is weak. Rows may omit the clone size; those that give it use once, few, many or a size class.

-	-	16	TRBV7-8	TRBJ1-2	TGTGCCAGCAGCTTATACAGGGTCCTCTTAAACTATGGCTACACCTTC	CASSLYRVLLNYGYTF
-	-	13	TRBV20-1	TRBJ1-2	TGCAGTGCTAGAGATCTCACGGCCTATGGCTACACCTTC	CSARDLTAYGYTF
-	-	12	TRBV7-8	TRBJ2-7	TGTGCCAGCAGCTCCCCGGGGTCCGAGCAGTACTTC	CASSSPGSEQYF
few	-	13	TRBV30	TRBJ2-1	TGTGCCTGGGCAGACTGGGAGAACAATGAGCAGTTCTTC	CAWADWENNEQFF
few	-	14	TRBV29-1	TRBJ1-2	TGCAGCGCCCCACGGGCAGGGAGCATAGGCGGCTACACCTTC	CSAPRAGSIGGYTF
-	-	15	TRBV7-2	TRBJ1-1	TGTGCCAGCAGCACGTTGCTATGGGCGAACACTGAAGCTTTCTTT	CASSTLLWANTEAFF
few	TRBD1	15	TRBV5-1	TRBJ1-1	TGCGCCAGCAGCTTGGCGACAGGGGAGAACACTGAAGCTTTCTTT	CASSLATGENTEAFF
-	TRBD2	15	TRBV6-5	TRBJ2-7	TGTGCCAGCAGTTTTGGGACTAGCAGAATATACGAGCAGTACTTC	CASSFGTSRIYEQYF
few	-	14	TRBV5-5	TRBJ2-5	TGTGCCAGCAGCTTGGTGCCAGCCCAAGAGACCCAGTACTTC	CASSLVPAQETQYF
-	TRBD1	14	TRBV12-3/TRBV12-4	TRBJ2-1	TGTGCCAGCAGTCCTCCGGGACAGGGCAATGAGCAGTTCTTC	CASSPPGQGNEQFF
-	-	16	TRBV4-2	TRBJ2-3	TGTGCCAGCAGCCAACGGGACGGACCTAGCACAGATACGCAGTATTTT	CASSQRDGPSTDTQYF
few	TRBD2	14	TRBV7-9	TRBJ2-7	TGTGCCAGCAGCGCCCCGACTAGCGGGAACGAGCAGTACTTC	CASSAPTSGNEQYF
few	-	14	TRBV20-1	TRBJ2-5	TGCAGTGCTAGACGGGGGCAGGGGATGGAGACCCAGTACTTC	CSARRGQGMETQYF
-	-	11	TRBV29-1	TRBJ1-1	TGCAGCCCCGTAGTTGTTACTGAAGCTTTCTTT	CSPVVVTEAFF
-	TRBD1	16	TRBV12-3/TRBV12-4	TRBJ1-2	TGTGCCAGCAGCTCAGACAGGGGGCAACTTAACTATGGCTACACCTTC	CASSSDRGQLNYGYTF
-	-	12	TRBV5-1	TRBJ2-5	TGCGCCAGCAGCTTGGGCTCTGATAATAATTACTTC	CASSLGSDNNYF
-	TRBD2	17	TRBV7-8	TRBJ2-1	TGTGCCAGCAGCTTAATTTTGACAAGCGGGAGAGGTAATGAGCAGTTCTTC	CASSLILTSGRGNEQFF
many	-	11	TRBV20-1	TRBJ2-5	TGCAGTGCTAGGCCACAAGAGACCCAGTACTTC	CSARPQETQYF
-	-	17	TRBV5-1	TRBJ2-3	TGCGCCAGCAGCTTGGAAGGTGGAGGGGGGCGCACAGATACGCAGTATTTT	CASSLEGGGGRTDTQYF
few	-	17	TRBV4-2	TRBJ2-3	TGTGCCAGCAGCCAAGATCCGGTTCCCCTTGGCACAGATACGCAGTATTTT	CASSQDPVPLGTDTQYF
few	-	12	TRBV15	TRBJ2-5	TGTGCCACCAGCGGGGGTCTGGAGACCCAGTACTTC	CATSGGLETQYF
-	-	17	TRBV12-5	TRBJ1-5	TGTGCTAGTGGTTTGGTATGGACGGACAGTTTCAATCAGCCCCAGCATTTT	CASGLVWTDSFNQPQHF
few	-	17	TRBV12-5	TRBJ1-1	TGTGCTAGTGGTTTGGTACTTTCAGCACCCCTGAACACTGAAGCTTTCTTT	CASGLVLSAPLNTEAFF
few	TRBD2	15	TRBV6-1	TRBJ2-5	TGTGCCAGCAGAGGTTCAATAGCGGGGTCGGAGACCCAGTACTTC	CASRGSIAGSETQYF
few	TRBD1	19	TRBV29-1	TRBJ1-5	TGCAGCGTTGAACAAGAGGACAGGGCCCATGGCGACATCAATCAGCCCCAGCATTTT	CSVEQEDRAHGDINQPQHF
-	-	17	TRBV10-3	TRBJ1-2	TGTGCCATCAGTGAGTCGGACACAGGTGACCTGGCATCTCGCTACACCTTC	CAISESDTGDLASRYTF
-	-	12	TRBV5-6	TRBJ2-7	TGTGCCAGCAGCTTTGTCCCGGGCGAGCAGTACTTC	CASSFVPGEQYF
-	TRBD2	17	TRBV11-2	TRBJ2-2	TGTGCCAGCAGCTCCGGGACTAGCGGGAGGACCACCGGGGAGCTGTTTTTT	CASSSGTSGRTTGELFF
few	-	15	TRBV30	TRBJ2-5	TGTGCCTGGAGTGCCCTGGGTCAGCCATCGGAGACCCAGTACTTC	CAWSALGQPSETQYF
-	TRBD2	16	TRBV18	TRBJ2-1	TGTGCCAGCTCTCCGACTAGCGGGGGGAACTACAATGAGCAGTTCTTC	CASSPTSGGNYNEQFF
-	-	13	TRBV5-1	TRBJ2-7	TGCGCCAGCAGCTTGGCCATGGGGAACGGGCAGTACTTC	CASSLAMGNGQYF
-	-	14	TRBV9	TRBJ2-1	TGTGCCAGCAGCCCCCGGTCTGGGTTCGATGAGCAGTTCTTC	CASSPRSGFDEQFF
-	-	14	TRBV27	TRBJ2-4	TGTGCCAGCAGCATCGGGACCGCCAAAAACATTCAGTACTTC	CASSIGTAKNIQYF
-	-	13	TRBV7-2	TRBJ2-1	TGTGCCAGCAGCTTAGGTTTCTCGGATGAGCAGTTCTTC	CASSLGFSDEQFF
few	-	11	TRBV7-2	TRBJ2-5	TGTGCCAGCAGCTTAGAGTTTACCCAGTACTTC	CASSLEFTQYF
-	-	17	TRBV7-9	TRBJ1-5	TGTGCCAGCAGCAAAGTCCCCCTGGCCGGGGAGGTTCAGCCCCAGCATTTT	CASSKVPLAGEVQPQHF
-	-	16	TRBV5-1	TRBJ2-7	TGCGCCAGCAGCTTGGCTAGCAGGTCCAAATCCTACGAGCAGTACTTC	CASSLASRSKSYEQYF
-	-	12	TRBV12-3/TRBV12-4	TRBJ1-1	TGTGCCAGCAGTACTCGAACAGGACAAGCTTTCTTT	CASSTRTGQAFF
few	-	16	TRBV7-6	TRBJ1-6	TGTGCCAGCAGCTTAGCAGGGGTTGGAGATAATTCACCCCTCCACTTT	CASSLAGVGDNSPLHF
-	-	12	TRBV5-1	TRBJ2-5	TGCGCCAGCAGCTTTTGGGGGGAGACCCAGTACTTC	CASSFWGETQYF
once	TRBD2	24	TRBV28	TRBJ2-7	TGTGCCAGCAGTTTTGTCTTTTCCTGGGGGACTAGCGGGAGGGCCATCATACAGTCGTACGAGCAGTACTTC	CASSFVFSWGTSGRAIIQSYEQYF
once	-	13	TRBV30	TRBJ1-1	TGTGCCTGGAGTACGGGGGATTGGACTGAAGCTTTCTTT	CAWSTGDWTEAFF
-	-	14	TRBV18	TRBJ1-2	TGTGCCAGCGACGGGACGGAGGGACTCGGCGGCTACACCTTC	CASDGTEGLGGYTF
many	-	15	TRBV7-8	TRBJ2-2	TGTGCCAGCAGCTTAGGAGCCTCGAACACCGGGGAGCTGTTTTTT	CASSLGASNTGELFF
-	-	10	TRBV28	TRBJ1-2	TGTGCCAGCATCCTACGTGGCTACACCTTC	CASILRGYTF
few	TRBD2	17	TRBV19	TRBJ2-3	TGTGCCAGTAGTATAGGGGCTAGCGGGATTAGCACAGATACGCAGTATTTT	CASSIGASGISTDTQYF
few	TRBD1	13	TRBV4-1	TRBJ1-1	TGCGCCAGCAGCCAAGGGACAGGGTTTAGGGCTTTCTTT	CASSQGTGFRAFF
-	-	20	TRBV9	TRBJ2-6	TGTGCCAGCACCCTCCCCCTGATGGGGCAGGGGGGATCCGGGGCCAACGTCCTGACTTTC	CASTLPLMGQGGSGANVLTF
few	-	16	TRBV19	TRBJ2-1	TGTGCCAGTACTGCTCGGGGGGCGACCATTGACAATGAGCAGTTCTTC	CASTARGATIDNEQFF
few	-	13	TRBV6-1	TRBJ1-2	TGTGCCAGCAGTGAGCAGGAGATCTCTGGCTACACCTTC	CASSEQEISGYTF
few	TRBD2	16	TRBV30	TRBJ2-3	TGTGCCTGGAGTGGGGCTAGCGGGGAGGACACAGATACGCAGTATTTT	CAWSGASGEDTDTQYF
-	TRBD1	16	TRBV3-1	TRBJ2-7	TGTGCCAGCAGCCGGGACAGGGGGCTACGGGATTACGAGCAGTACTTC	CASSRDRGLRDYEQYF
few	TRBD1	16	TRBV2	TRBJ1-4	TGTGCCAGCAGTGAAGCTTTGACAGGGGGCGTTGAAAAACTGTTTTTT	CASSEALTGGVEKLFF
few	-	14	TRBV16	TRBJ2-1	TGTGCCAGCAGCCGAGCTGGACTAATCAATGAGCAGTTCTTC	CASSRAGLINEQFF
-	TRBD2	14	TRBV5-1	TRBJ2-3	TGCGCCAGCAGCAACGGGACTAGTCGACATACGCAGTATTTT	CASSNGTSRHTQYF
many	-	14	TRBV10-3	TRBJ2-7	TGTGCCATCAGTGAGTCCCAGGACTCCTACGAGCAGTACTTC	CAISESQDSYEQYF
few	-	13	TRBV7-2	TRBJ2-7	TGTGCCAGCAGCTCAGGGGGGAGAAACGAGCAGTACTTC	CASSSGGRNEQYF
few	-	15	TRBV12-5	TRBJ1-2	TGTGCTAGTGATCCTGTCGGAGGACCAACCTATGGCTACACCTTC	CASDPVGGPTYGYTF
many	TRBD2	15	TRBV20-1	TRBJ2-3	TGCAGTGCTTCACTAGCGGGGGGTCGCACAGATACGCAGTATTTT	CSASLAGGRTDTQYF
-	-	15	TRBV29-1	TRBJ1-6	TGCAGCGTTGCGTACTCCGGGACGGAGAATTCACCCCTCCACTTT	CSVAYSGTENSPLHF